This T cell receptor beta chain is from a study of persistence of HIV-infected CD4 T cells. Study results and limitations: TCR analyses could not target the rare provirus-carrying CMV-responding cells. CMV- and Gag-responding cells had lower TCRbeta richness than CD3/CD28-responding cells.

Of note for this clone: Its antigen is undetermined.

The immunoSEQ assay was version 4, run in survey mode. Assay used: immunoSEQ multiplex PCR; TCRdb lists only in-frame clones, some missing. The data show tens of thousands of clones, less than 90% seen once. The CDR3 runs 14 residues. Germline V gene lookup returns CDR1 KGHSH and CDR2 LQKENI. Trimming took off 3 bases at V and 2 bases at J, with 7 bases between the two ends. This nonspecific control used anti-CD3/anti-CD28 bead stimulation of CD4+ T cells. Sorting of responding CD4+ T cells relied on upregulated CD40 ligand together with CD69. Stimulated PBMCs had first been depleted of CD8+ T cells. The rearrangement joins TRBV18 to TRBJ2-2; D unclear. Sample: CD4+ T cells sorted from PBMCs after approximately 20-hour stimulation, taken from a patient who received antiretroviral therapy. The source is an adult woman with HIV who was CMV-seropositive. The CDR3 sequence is CASSPTQNTGELFF. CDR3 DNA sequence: TGTGCCAGCTCACCGACCCAAAACACCGGGGAGCTGTTTTTT.